The present T cell receptor (beta chain) was sequenced within a study of shared clonotypes between healthy human individuals. The material for each subset, its genomic DNA, was split evenly across several immunoSEQ plates. As originally analysed: Junction-only sequences produced by ImmunoSEQ had no quality scores, so filtering differed. Data came from immunoSEQ multiplex PCR; TCRdb stores just in-frame clones and leaves some out. V, J and clone size derive from that table, while D and trimming were established from the DNA sequence. The sample has about 450,000 clones; 70% to 85% are singletons. Germline V lookup: CDR1 LGHNA, CDR2 YNFKEQ. CDR3 length: 14 amino acids. Deletions cut 4 bases from V and 3 bases from J, with 9 bases between. Caucasian adults living in Nashville, Tennessee, provided all samples. Each unsorted sample relied on roughly 90 million PBMCs as its source of genomic DNA.

V gene TRBV4-2 combines with J gene TRBJ2-2, with a possible D match to TRBD2 (5 bases). This clonotype originated in a woman aged 40 to 50 in good health. Some clones in this sample may be carry-over from other donors' samples. The sample consisted of PBMCs. This chain's CDR3 is CASSLGEDTGELFF. The CDR3 DNA reads TGTGCCAGCAGCCTCGGGGAAGACACCGGGGAGCTGTTTTTT.